The T cell receptor beta chain described here comes from a study of blood T cell repertoires in COVID-19 (dated by TCRdb to 2020 to 2022). General notes on the study: Collaborator samples came from the United States, Italy and Spain and covered acute and convalescent phases of COVID-19. The prospective study material was composed of cDNA or gDNA derived from T cells, B-cell-depleted T cells, or PBMCs. Subjects who had been exposed to COVID-19, were actively infected with it, or had recovered from it provided the deeply sampled blood TCRbeta repertoires that made up the dataset. The repertoires were released in a freely available public database meant as a resource for research on the immune response to SARS-CoV-2. The samples were drawn from two sources: the first 160 participants of the ongoing ImmuneRACE study, and 1,000 to 1,500 subjects contributed by 6 global collaborators. Sample metadata almost always included a de-identified subject ID, COVID-19 status, age in years and sex. HLA class I and class II types, where available, came from metadata supplied by the sample provider rather than from assay-based typing. Results the study describes overall, beyond this receptor: How much clinical and demographic metadata was included differed by source and by participant, and the metadata was provided uncurated.

V lost 2 bases and J lost 8 bases; the stretch between them is 14 bases long. CDR1 and CDR2 were assigned from the germline V gene as SGDLS and YYNGEE. The CDR3 sequence holds 14 residues, the cysteine and phenylalanine included. CDR3 DNA is the only sequence kept; it has 42 bases, read in frame from the first base. The collaborating institutions used their own protocols to collect whole blood in K2EDTA tubes. For TCRbeta analysis, collaborators shipped samples as frozen whole blood, isolated PBMCs, or DNA extracted from either of those sample types. TCRbeta CDR3 regions were amplified from genomic DNA using the immunoSEQ Assay, a bias-controlled multiplex PCR. On the authors' methods: Nucleated cell counts per sample were estimated from amplification of reference gene primers within the assay. To quantify the absolute abundance of each unique TCRbeta CDR3 rearrangement, sequence reads were collapsed and filtered. For each sample, productive Simpson clonality was calculated by taking the square root of Simpson's diversity index across productive rearrangements. Held by TCRdb, this immuneACCESS table contains in-frame sequences only and omits some clones. Under half of the omission traces to an unresolved V gene where checked; the cause of the rest is unknown. V, J and clone size are those of that table, while D and trimming were read from the DNA. This sample is represented by 310,000 or so clones; approximately 82% of them were singletons. In total, the top ten clones hold 0.95% to 1.5% of the sample.

This clone was detected only once. The target of this receptor is not known. No base qualities exist here, and no much larger clone lies one base off it. Sequencing was carried out using peripheral blood. This sequence uses TRBV9 and TRBJ2-4, with a weak D call of TRBD1 (6 bases match). This TCR derives from a woman aged 45 to 65 with acute or convalescent COVID-19. CDR3 reads: CASSVGGGGDIQYF. DNA sequence: TGTGCCAGCAGCGTTGGGGGCGGTGGCGACATTCAGTACTTC.